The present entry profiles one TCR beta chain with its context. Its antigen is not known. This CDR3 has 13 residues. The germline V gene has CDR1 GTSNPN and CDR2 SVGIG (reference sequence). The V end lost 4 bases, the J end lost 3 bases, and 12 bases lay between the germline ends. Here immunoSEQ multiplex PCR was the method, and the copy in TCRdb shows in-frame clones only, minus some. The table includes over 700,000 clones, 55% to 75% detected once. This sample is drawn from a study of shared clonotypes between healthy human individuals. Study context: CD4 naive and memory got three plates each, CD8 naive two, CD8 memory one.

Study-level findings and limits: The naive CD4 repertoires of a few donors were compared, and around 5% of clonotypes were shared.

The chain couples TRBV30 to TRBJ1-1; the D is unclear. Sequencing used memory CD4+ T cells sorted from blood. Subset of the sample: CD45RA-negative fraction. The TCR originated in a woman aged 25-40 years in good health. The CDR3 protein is CAWITEGDTEAFF. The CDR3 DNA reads TGTGCCTGGATTACCGAGGGTGACACTGAAGCTTTCTTT. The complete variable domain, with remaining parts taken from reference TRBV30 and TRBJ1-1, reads SQTIHQWPATLVQPVGSPLSLECTVEGTSNPNLYWYRQAAGRGLQLLFYSVGIGQISSEVPQNLSASRPQDRQFILSSKKLLLSDSGFYLCAWITEGDTEAFFGQGTRLTVV.